These 26 T cell receptor beta chains were all obtained from the same sample, sequenced in a study of blood T cells in healthy people across ages. A J-beta primer mix and a sample-barcoded 5' primer were used in a second PCR of roughly 7 to 12 cycles. TCRdb re-called the 5' RACE reads with MiXCR, one entry per CDR3 protein. The sample yields 600,000 or so distinct CDR3 sequences, 25% to 35% seen once. Sample: blood. These receptors originate from a woman aged 80 or older in good health.

The sample holds many counts of this clonotype. The chain joins TRBV27 to TRBJ2-5, with unresolved D. CDR3 length equals 14 residues. CDR1 and CDR2 from the germline V gene are MNHEY and SMNVEV (reference sequence). Trimming stripped 3 bases from V and 4 bases from J, with 12 bases between. The CDR3 bases are TGTGCCAGCAGTTTGTCCCGGGTTACAGAGACCCAGTACTTC. Amino acid sequence: CASSLSRVTETQYF.

The V and J genes are TRBV19 and TRBJ2-6; D is perhaps TRBD1 (6 bases). This CDR3 is built from 16 residues. Germline V lookup: CDR1 LNHDA, CDR2 SQIVND (reference sequence). Between the trimmed V and J ends, which lost 11 bases and 4 bases, there was a span of 21 bases. CDR3 protein: CASKEQGHTGANVLTF. The DNA for the CDR3 is TGTGCCTCCAAGGAACAGGGACATACGGGGGCCAACGTCCTGACTTTC. The whole variable domain, filled in from reference TRBV19 and TRBJ2-6, reads DGGITQSPKYLFRKEGQNVTLSCEQNLNHDAMYWYRQDPGQGLRLIYYSQIVNDFQKGDIAEGYSVSREKKESFPLTVTSAQKNPTAFYLCASKEQGHTGANVLTFGAGSRLTVL.

This clonotype appeared many times. V usage is TRBV7-2 and J usage is TRBJ1-2; weak D call: TRBD1 (5 bases). The V and J ends lost 4 bases and 7 bases respectively, with 10 bases between them. The germline V gene has CDR1 SGHTA and CDR2 FQGNSA. This CDR3 is 12 amino acids long. Here the CDR3 DNA reads TGTGCCAGCAGCTGGGCAGGGCGTGGCTACACCTTC. Protein: CASSWAGRGYTF.

This clonotype occurred many times. V gene TRBV4-3 combines with J gene TRBJ2-2; the match to TRBD1 covers 8 bases. V dropped 3 bases and J dropped 13; count of bases not matched to a gene: 7. Germline assignment: CDR1 LGHNA and CDR2 YSLEER. This CDR3 contains 13 residues. Written as DNA, the CDR3 is TGCGCCAGCAGCCACAGGACAGGGAGATGGCTGTTTTTT. It codes for CASSHRTGRWLFF.

The table lists this clonotype with many counts. This chain connects TRBV30 to TRBJ2-1, with D unresolved. Per the germline V gene, CDR1 is GTSNPN and CDR2 is SVGIG (reference sequence). This CDR3 has 15 amino acids. The V and J ends lost 1 base and 2 bases respectively, with 12 bases between them. The CDR3: CAWSGTPTTYNEQFF. The CDR3 bases are TGTGCCTGGAGTGGGACGCCAACTACCTACAATGAGCAGTTCTTC.

In its sample, this clonotype was seen many times. The chain has TRBV7-2 and TRBJ2-3, with D uncertain. The V end was cut by 0 bases, the J end by 0 bases, with 7 bases between. This CDR3 spans 15 amino acids. Germline V gene lookup returns CDR1 SGHTA and CDR2 FQGNSA. CDR3 bases: TGTGCCAGCAGCTTAGCGCGCACTAGCACAGATACGCAGTATTTT. Translating it yields CASSLARTSTDTQYF.

The chain joins TRBV7-3 to TRBJ2-7; TRBD2 is a possible D gene (6 bases). Trimming cost V 2 bases and J 7 bases, with 18 bases left between them. CDR3 length: 15 amino acids. In germline, CDR1 is SGHTA, CDR2 FQGTGA. Here the CDR3 reads CASSLERAMVNEQYF. The DNA for the CDR3 is TGTGCCAGCAGCTTAGAGCGGGCCATGGTAAATGAGCAGTACTTC. Supplemented by reference TRBV7-3 and TRBJ2-7, the full variable domain reads GAGVSQTPSNKVTEKGKYVELRCDPISGHTALYWYRQSLGQGPEFLIYFQGTGAADDSGLPNDRFFAVRPEGSVSTLKIQRTERGDSAVYLCASSLERAMVNEQYFGPGTRLTVT.

A note on this clonotype: A read error is possible here, since a much larger clone lies one base away. The chain carries TRBV9 and TRBJ2-6; TRBD1 or TRBD2 may be the D gene (5 bases each). Germline lookup yields CDR1 SGDLS and CDR2 YYNGEE. The CDR3 sequence is 15 residues long. CDR3 sequence: CASSKGSSGANVRTF. The CDR3 coding sequence is TGTGCCAGCTCTAAGGGGAGCTCTGGGGCCAACGTCCGGACTTTC.

In regard to this clonotype: A much bigger clone sits one base away, suggesting this may be a read error. V gene TRBV20-1 combines with J gene TRBJ2-3; TRBD2 matches at 11 bases. Germline V gene data show CDR1 as DFQATT and CDR2 as SNEGSKA (reference sequence). V gave up 3 bases and J gave up 6 bases; unmatched junction bases: 5. The CDR3 sequence is 14 residues long. The CDR3 reads CSASGTSGPDTQYF. The CDR3 DNA follows: TGCAGTGCTAGTGGGACTAGCGGCCCGGATACGCAGTATTTT.

In its sample, this clonotype was seen many times. This rearrangement joins TRBV24-1 to TRBJ2-7; weak D call: TRBD1 (6 bases). CDR1 and CDR2 (germline): KGHDR, SFDVKD. Trimming shortened V by 3 bases and J by 3 bases, and 14 bases separated the two germline ends. The CDR3 has 15 residues. The CDR3 region is CATSDPGQSYYEQYF. In DNA, the CDR3 is TGTGCCACCAGTGATCCGGGACAATCTTACTACGAGCAGTACTTC.

This clonotype was detected once. This may be a read error: a much more frequent sequence differs by one nucleotide. The genes are TRBV7-8 and TRBJ1-5, with D tentatively TRBD1 (5 bases). This CDR3 is 19 amino acids long. CDR1 is SGHVS, CDR2 FQNEAQ, per germline. The CDR3 sequence: CASNLLEGPILGDNQPQHF. The CDR3, as DNA: TGTGCCAGCAACTTATTGGAGGGGCCAATATTAGGGGACAATCAGCCCCAGCATTTT.

This clonotype has a count of ten or more. The chain employs TRBV15 and TRBJ1-2, with a weak D call TRBD1 (6 bases). Germline values: CDR1 LNHNV, CDR2 YYDKDF (reference sequence). The CDR3 spans 13 residues. V was trimmed by 5 bases and J by 8 bases, leaving 15 bases between them. CDR3 nucleotide sequence: TGTGCCACCAGCCCGGGGGGGGGCTACGGCTACACCTTC. Its translation is CATSPGGGYGYTF.

This clonotype was recorded many times. This sequence joins TRBV7-2 and TRBJ2-7; 7 bases are shared with TRBD2. The CDR3 extends over 16 amino acids. The V and J ends lost 4 bases and 0 bases, in that order; junction bases with no gene match: 9. Germline CDR1 and CDR2: SGHTA and FQGNSA. The CDR3: CASSYSLLATSYEQYF. The CDR3, as DNA: TGTGCCAGCAGCTACTCTTTACTAGCGACCTCCTACGAGCAGTACTTC.

V and J are TRBV5-1 and TRBJ2-5; D possibly corresponds to TRBD1 (6 bases). Germline CDR1 and CDR2: SGHRS and YFSETQ. The CDR3 spans 13 residues. Trimming removed 7 bases from V and 11 bases from J, with 21 bases in between. The CDR3 bases are TGCGCCAGCTCAGAGGGGGTGACTGATGAGCAGTACTTC. As protein: CASSEGVTDEQYF.

The V and J genes are TRBV7-9 and TRBJ1-2; no firm D call. CDR1 SEHNR and CDR2 FQNEAQ come from the germline V gene (reference sequence). The CDR3 length is 11 residues. The germline V and J ends were trimmed by 6 bases and 10 bases, with 12 bases remaining between them. The CDR3 DNA reads as TGTGCCAGCAGTAAGAACACCAACTACACCTTC. It encodes CASSKNTNYTF.

There are a few counts of this clonotype. This rearrangement joins TRBV6-1 to TRBJ2-4; TRBD1 might be the D (5 bases). The DNA end is a closer match to TRBJ2-7, so the J assignment may be wrong. The CDR3 runs 14 residues. CDR1 is MNHNS, CDR2 SASEGT, per germline. The CDR3: CVRDLRQLSYEQYF. Here the CDR3 DNA reads TGTGTCAGAGACCTTCGACAGCTGTCCTACGAGCAGTACTTC.

To note about this clonotype: One end of the junction is discordant with germline, which a read error may explain. The chain carries TRBV5-1 and TRBJ2-1; 7 bases line up with TRBD1. Germline CDR1 is SGHRS and CDR2 is YFSETQ. This CDR3 comprises 15 residues. The CDR3 DNA reads as TGCGCCAGTAGCTTTGTACAGGGGCCGTACAATGAGCAGTTCTTC. It translates to CASSFVQGPYNEQFF.

This clonotype showed up just a few times. J is TRBJ1-5 and V is TRBV30, with D perhaps TRBD1 (5 bases). The CDR3 covers 13 residues. Deletions cut 4 bases from V and 6 bases from J, with 13 bases between. CDR1 is GTSNPN, CDR2 SVGIG, per germline (reference sequence). Here the CDR3 DNA reads TGTGCCTGGATTCGCGGGGGAGTTCAGCCCCAGCATTTT. It translates to CAWIRGGVQPQHF.

Regarding this clonotype: A much larger clonotype is one base distant, so this may be a read error. This rearrangement joins TRBV6-1 to TRBJ2-7; D is unresolved. The V end lost 1 base, the J end lost 2 bases, and 6 bases lay between the germline ends. The CDR3 extends over 13 amino acids. Germline-derived CDR1 and CDR2 are MNHNS and SASEGT. This CDR3 reads CASSEVWTYEQYF. CDR3 in DNA: TGTGCCAGCAGTGAAGTGTGGACCTACGAGCAGTACTTC.

J is TRBJ2-7 and V is TRBV20-1; D call uncertain. Germline values: CDR1 DFQATT, CDR2 SNEGSKA (reference sequence). Trimming pared 5 bases from V and 2 bases from J, leaving 25 bases between. CDR3 length: 17 residues. The CDR3 reads CSAEPPHAGSATYEQYF. Here the CDR3 DNA reads TGCAGTGCTGAACCACCACACGCAGGCAGCGCGACCTACGAGCAGTACTTC.

A word on this clonotype: Sequence at one end of the junction differs from germline and may be a read error. This chain joins TRBV7-2 and TRBJ2-5; the D gene is possibly TRBD2 (6 bases). This CDR3 is 12 amino acids long. Germline V lookup: CDR1 SGHTA, CDR2 FQGNSA. The CDR3 is CVSRRAGETQYF. CDR3 nucleotides: TGTGTCAGCCGCAGGGCGGGGGAGACCCAGTACTTC.

This clonotype was detected ten times or more. The genes are TRBV6-5 and TRBJ1-4; no definite D call. The CDR3 has 11 residues. The ends were cut back, 3 bases at V and 12 bases at J, with 8 bases in the middle. CDR1 and CDR2 from the germline V gene are MNHEY and SVGAGI. CDR3 bases: TGTGCCAGCAGTTATAAGGGAGAACTGTTTTTT. Encoded protein: CASSYKGELFF.

In this sample, this clonotype turned up a few times. The CDR3 region is CSVGGVTGGDGTEAFF. In DNA form, the CDR3 reads TGCAGCGTTGGGGGGGTGACAGGAGGGGATGGCACTGAAGCTTTCTTT. This rearrangement joins TRBV29-1 to TRBJ1-1; perhaps TRBD1 as D (6 bases). The germline V gene encodes CDR1 SQVTM and CDR2 ANQGSEA. V was trimmed by 4 bases and J by 4 bases, leaving 22 bases between them. This CDR3 contains 16 residues. Full variable domain (remainder filled in from reference TRBV29-1 and TRBJ1-1): SAVISQKPSRDICQRGTSLTIQCQVDSQVTMMFWYRQQPGQSLTLIATANQGSEATYESGFVIDKFPISRPNLTFSTLTVSNMSPEDSSIYLCSVGGVTGGDGTEAFFGQGTRLTVV.

This clonotype occurred many times. The DNA for the CDR3 is TGCGCCAGCAGCCGGAGGGGGAGCGTTCACTACAATGAGCAGTACTTC. It is translated as CASSRRGSVHYNEQYF. V and J are TRBV5-1 and TRBJ2-7, with D perhaps matching TRBD1 or TRBD2 (6 bases each). Germline V CDR1 and CDR2: SGHRS, YFSETQ. The CDR3 totals 16 residues. V was clipped by 4 bases and J by 7 bases, with 24 bases between them.

The V and J genes are TRBV20-1 and TRBJ2-5; 11 positions match TRBD2. Germline assignment: CDR1 DFQATT and CDR2 SNEGSKA (reference sequence). The V gene end was trimmed by 3 bases and the J gene end by 4 bases; junction bases not matched to a gene: 10. CDR3 length equals 16 residues. The CDR3 sequence: CSASSFSGGAGETQYF. CDR3 DNA sequence: TGCAGTGCTAGTTCGTTTAGCGGGGGGGCTGGAGAGACCCAGTACTTC.

With regard to this clonotype: A much more abundant neighbour one base away suggests this may be a read error. This rearrangement joins TRBV20-1 to TRBJ1-2, with no clear D. Trimming cost V 1 base and J 7 bases, with 16 bases left between them. This CDR3 comprises 14 residues. Germline V CDR1 and CDR2: DFQATT, SNEGSKA (reference sequence). The CDR3 is CSARGRAVFVGYTF. The CDR3 DNA reads as TGCAGTGCTAGAGGTCGGGCAGTTTTCGTTGGCTACACCTTC.